One sample yielded the 12 T cell receptor beta chains listed below, sequenced in a study of sequential checkpoint blockade in melanoma. Treatment noted: randomized to nivolumab then ipilimumab (arm A) or the reverse (arm B). Produced via immunoSEQ multiplex PCR; TCRdb's table is partial and in-frame only. Of more than 10,000 clones listed, 70% to 85% are singletons. The sample in question was CD8+ T cells sorted from blood (inferred from file names), obtained from a patient given nivolumab and ipilimumab in sequence. Receptors originate from a human donor with melanoma.

Points on this clone: The same CDR3 also results from other DNA sequences found in this sample. The V and J genes are TRBV19 and TRBJ1-1; D gene ambiguous. V was clipped by 1 base and J by 4 bases, with 7 bases between them. Germline V gene sequence: CDR1 LNHDA, CDR2 SQIVND (reference sequence). CDR3 length equals 13 residues. CDR3 nucleotides: TGTGCCAGTAGTATAGGGACTGCCACTGAAGCTTTCTTT. Amino acids: CASSIGTATEAFF.

The chain recombines TRBV6-1 with TRBJ2-1, with 10 bases identical to TRBD2. CDR1 MNHNS and CDR2 SASEGT come from the germline V gene. The CDR3 consists of 15 residues. Trimming at V came to 2 bases and at J to 3 bases, leaving 1 base not matched to a gene. The CDR3 DNA reads as TGTGCCAGCAGTGAAATAGCGGGGGGCTACAATGAGCAGTTCTTC. Its protein is CASSEIAGGYNEQFF.

The rearrangement uses TRBV6-1 and TRBJ2-2, with D perhaps matching TRBD1 (6 bases). The CDR3 spans 15 residues. The germline V and J ends were trimmed by 6 bases and 0 bases, with 11 bases remaining between them. Germline CDR1 reads MNHNS; CDR2 reads SASEGT. The CDR3 sequence is CASSRTGSNTGELFF. CDR3 DNA: TGTGCCAGCAGCCGTACAGGGTCGAACACCGGGGAGCTGTTTTTT.

This chain connects TRBV27 to TRBJ2-1; 7 bases agree with TRBD2. The CDR3 is made up of 15 amino acids. Germline trimming cut 6 bases from V and 7 bases from J; bases unmatched to any gene: 12. Per the germline V gene, CDR1 is MNHEY and CDR2 is SMNVEV (reference sequence). The CDR3 protein is CASSLLGGRGNEQFF. CDR3 bases: TGTGCCAGCAGCCTACTTGGCGGGAGAGGGAATGAGCAGTTCTTC.

The chain joins TRBV29-1 to TRBJ1-2, with no clear D. Trimming took off 5 bases at V and 4 bases at J, with 23 bases between the two ends. Germline CDR1 SQVTM, CDR2 ANQGSEA. There are 16 residues in the CDR3. The CDR3 nucleotides read TGCAGCGTTCTATACCAGGACTCCCAATTGGGCTATGGCTACACCTTC. Amino acid sequence: CSVLYQDSQLGYGYTF.

The genes are TRBV9 and TRBJ2-7, with TRBD2 identical over 14 bases. The closer fit of TRBJ2-5 to the DNA end suggests the J call may be wrong. The CDR3 is made up of 14 amino acids. Germline loops: CDR1 SGDLS, CDR2 YYNGEE. The CDR3 sequence is CASSPGTSGRTQYF. The CDR3 DNA reads TGTGCCAGCAGCCCCGGGACTAGCGGGAGGACCCAGTACTTC.

This clone was found once. This rearrangement joins TRBV5-1 to TRBJ2-5; TRBD1 is a possible D gene (6 bases). This CDR3 has 14 amino acids. Deletions cut 2 bases from V and 2 bases from J, with 10 bases between. Per the germline V gene, CDR1 is SGHRS and CDR2 is YFSETQ. CDR3 sequence: CASSFQGWQETQYF. DNA for the CDR3: TGCGCCAGCAGCTTCCAGGGGTGGCAAGAGACCCAGTACTTC.

This clone was observed a handful of times. V gene TRBV6-6 combines with J gene TRBJ2-6, with 9 bases aligning to TRBD1. The junction had 4 bases not matched to a gene; V was cut back by 7 bases and J by 3 bases. Germline V gene sequence: CDR1 MNHNY, CDR2 SVGAGI (reference sequence). The CDR3 runs 15 residues. CDR3 protein: CASTQGALGANVLTF. The CDR3 DNA reads as TGTGCCAGCACACAGGGGGCGCTTGGGGCCAACGTCCTGACTTTC.

The V call is TRBV13, the J call TRBJ2-3; 10 nucleotides agree with TRBD2. CDR3 length: 15 residues. CDR1 and CDR2 from the germline V gene are PRHDT and FYEKMQ (reference sequence). Trimming took 4 bases from V and 1 from J; bases not matched to a gene: 2. CDR3 sequence reads: CASSSGTSGTDTQYF. The CDR3 bases are TGTGCCAGCAGCTCCGGGACTAGCGGCACAGATACGCAGTATTTT. Full variable domain (rest looked up from reference TRBV13 and TRBJ2-3): AAGVIQSPRHLIKEKRETATLKCYPIPRHDTVYWYQQGPGQDPQFLISFYEKMQSDKGSIPDRFSAQQFSDYHSELNMSSLELGDSALYFCASSSGTSGTDTQYFGPGTRLTVL.

The V and J genes are TRBV5-6 and TRBJ2-7; D ambiguous. Germline CDR1 SGHDT, CDR2 YYEEEE. The germline V and J ends were trimmed by 4 bases and 2 bases, with 13 bases remaining between them. The length of the CDR3 is 14 residues. CDR3 sequence reads: CASSIKTDPYEQYF. As DNA, the CDR3 is TGTGCCAGCAGCATCAAAACAGATCCCTACGAGCAGTACTTC.

V and J are TRBV7-2 and TRBJ1-1; the match to TRBD1 covers 7 bases. Germline CDR1 and CDR2: SGHTA and FQGNSA. CDR3 length: 15 residues. V shed 5 bases, J shed 1 base, and the junction held 7 bases outside the gene matches. The CDR3 reads CASSRRDRGNTEAFF. CDR3 in DNA: TGTGCCAGCAGCAGAAGGGACAGAGGGAACACTGAAGCTTTCTTT. Supplemented by reference TRBV7-2 and TRBJ1-1, the full variable domain reads GAGVSQSPSNKVTEKGKDVELRCDPISGHTALYWYRQSLGQGLEFLIYFQGNSAPDKSGLPSDRFSAERTGGSVSTLTIQRTQQEDSAVYLCASSRRDRGNTEAFFGQGTRLTVV.

The V call is TRBV28, the J call TRBJ1-5; D not certain. There are 12 residues in the CDR3. Trimming took 6 bases from V and 5 from J, leaving 8 bases between them. Germline CDR1 reads MDHEN; CDR2 reads SYDVKM. In nucleotides, the CDR3 is TGTGCCAGCAGCTTCGTCTATCAGCCCCAGCATTTT. As protein: CASSFVYQPQHF. The full variable domain, in which reference TRBV28 and TRBJ1-5 provide the parts outside the CDR3, is DVKVTQSSRYLVKRTGEKVFLECVQDMDHENMFWYRQDPGLGLRLIYFSYDVKMKEKGDIPEGYSVSREKKERFSLILESASTNQTSMYLCASSFVYQPQHFGDGTRLSIL.